The 18 T cell receptor beta chains in this list originate from one sample, sequenced in a study of T cells in Graves' hyperthyroidism and ophthalmopathy (dated by TCRdb to the late 2010s). The protocol used for the library was multiplex PCR. Reads for this sample came from an Illumina HiSeq 2000. The TCR beta CDR3 regions were amplified from the RNA transcripts. The TCR CDR3 was subjected to a first round of RT-PCR using the HTBI primer set and the Qiagen OneStep RT-PCR kit. Using fastp at Q25 and MiXCR, TCRdb reprocessed the public reads and kept productive beta chains. CDR3 protein duplicates are merged, each entry listing the most common genes and DNA. The sample includes over 650,000 distinct CDR3 sequences, with about a sixth observed a single time. The ten largest clones represent approximately 8.4% of the sample. The specimen sequenced was blood. The receptor set was obtained from a man aged 18 to 29 with Graves' hyperthyroidism.

Only a few counts were recorded for this clonotype. The chain recombines TRBV4-3 with TRBJ2-7, with D uncertain. CDR1 and CDR2 from the germline V gene are LGHNA and YSLEER. The germline V and J ends were trimmed by 0 bases and 6 bases, with 15 bases remaining between them. This CDR3 has 15 amino acids. CDR3 in amino acids: CASSQDLGTVAEQYF. CDR3 DNA: TGCGCCAGCAGCCAAGATCTGGGAACTGTTGCCGAGCAGTACTTC.

This clonotype occurred a few times. In nucleotides, the CDR3 is TGTGCCAGCAGTGCGGACAACTACGAGCAGTACTTC. It yields the protein CASSADNYEQYF. The V call is TRBV12-3 or TRBV12-4, the J call TRBJ2-7; tentative D call: TRBD1 (5 bases). V was shortened by 5 bases and J by 3 bases, with 8 bases between the two germline ends. The CDR3 contains 12 residues.

This clonotype was counted ten times or more. In DNA form, the CDR3 reads TGCAGTGCGGGACGGACCTACGAGCAGTACTTC. It is translated as CSAGRTYEQYF. The V gene is TRBV20-1, the J gene TRBJ2-7; D may be TRBD1 or TRBD2 (5 bases each). CDR1 DFQATT and CDR2 SNEGSKA come from the germline V gene (reference sequence). The CDR3 runs to 11 residues. The V and J ends lost 6 bases and 2 bases respectively, with 8 bases between them.

This clonotype appeared many times. The rearrangement joins TRBV12-3 or TRBV12-4 to TRBJ2-1; D remains ambiguous. The CDR3 extends over 12 amino acids. V lost 5 bases to trimming and J lost 8 bases, with 10 bases between them. The CDR3 spells CASSQVGDEQFF. The CDR3 nucleotides are TGTGCCAGCAGTCAAGTAGGCGATGAGCAGTTCTTC.

This clonotype was found many times. V and J are TRBV15 and TRBJ2-1; 9 bases are a match to TRBD2. The J segment lost 4 bases and the V segment lost 0 bases, leaving 4 bases of the junction unmatched. The CDR3 totals 16 residues. The germline V gene encodes CDR1 LNHNV and CDR2 YYDKDF (reference sequence). CDR3 nucleotides: TGTGCCACCAGCAGAGATCGACTAGCGGCGTACAATGAGCAGTTCTTC. It specifies CATSRDRLAAYNEQFF.

This clonotype has just a few counts. This chain joins TRBV12-3 or TRBV12-4 and TRBJ2-7, with TRBD1 matching over 11 bases. This CDR3 region has 13 residues. The junction had 3 bases not matched to a gene; V was cut back by 6 bases and J by 5 bases. The DNA of the CDR3 is TGTGCCAGCAGCTCGGACAGGGGGCACGAGCAGTACTTC. This gives the protein CASSSDRGHEQYF.

Comments on this clonotype: Given a much more abundant clone one base away, this may be a read error. This chain connects TRBV11-1 to TRBJ2-7; TRBD1 agrees at 9 bases. V shed 7 bases, J shed 2 bases, and the junction held 9 bases outside the gene matches. Germline CDR1 and CDR2: SGHAT and FQDESV (reference sequence). The CDR3 is 15 residues long. CDR3 in DNA: TGTGCCAGCACTATGGGACAGGGTGAAGCCTACGAGCAGTACTTC. It codes for CASTMGQGEAYEQYF. The full variable domain, completed using reference TRBV11-1 and TRBJ2-7, is EAEVAQSPRYKITEKSQAVAFWCDPISGHATLYWYRQILGQGPELLVQFQDESVVDDSQLPKDRFSAERLKGVDSTLKIQPAELGDSAMYLCASTMGQGEAYEQYFGPGTRLTVT.

This sequence joins TRBV6-1 and TRBJ2-7; TRBD1 aligns across 9 bases. Germline assignment: CDR1 MNHNS and CDR2 SASEGT. J was trimmed by 4 bases and V by 5 bases; bases with no gene match: 9. The CDR3 is 15 amino acids. CDR3 protein: CASSKNRGRSYEQYF. In DNA, the CDR3 is TGTGCCAGCAGTAAAAACAGGGGGCGAAGTTACGAGCAGTACTTC.

The rearrangement links TRBV6-2 or TRBV6-3 to TRBJ2-5; TRBD2 agrees at 9 bases. The CDR3 contains 19 residues. Germline V gene lookup returns CDR1 MNHEY and CDR2 SVGEGT. The V gene end was trimmed by 6 bases and the J gene end by 0 bases; junction bases not matched to a gene: 17. The CDR3 nucleotides read TGTGCCAGCAGGCCACGTCGAGCGGGAGGTAAATTGTACCAAGAGACCCAGTACTTC. It codes for CASRPRRAGGKLYQETQYF.

In its sample, this clonotype was seen many times. The genes are TRBV7-2 and TRBJ2-7, with TRBD2 matching 14 bases. This CDR3 region has 16 residues. CDR1 is SGHTA and CDR2 is FQGNSA in the germline V gene. Unmatched junction bases numbered 9, after V lost 5 bases and J lost 6 bases. The CDR3 coding sequence is TGTGCCAGCAGCAGTCCCGGGACTAGCGGGAGAACCGAGCAGTACTTC. Amino acid sequence: CASSSPGTSGRTEQYF.

This clonotype was observed many times. The chain recombines TRBV6-2 or TRBV6-3 with TRBJ1-1; tentative D call: TRBD1 (5 bases). Trimming cost V 5 bases and J 1 base, with 11 bases left between them. Germline values: CDR1 MNHEY, CDR2 SVGEGT. CDR3 length: 14 amino acids. The CDR3 region is CASSLRAENTEAFF. The CDR3 DNA reads TGTGCCAGCAGTCTCAGGGCGGAGAACACTGAAGCTTTCTTT.

This clonotype was detected many times. The chain joins TRBV2 to TRBJ1-5, with D possibly matching TRBD1 (6 bases). Deletions cut 7 bases from V and 2 bases from J, with 15 bases between. Germline V lookup: CDR1 SNHLY, CDR2 FYNNEI. CDR3 length: 15 residues. CDR3 bases: TGTGCCAGCAACGGGGGGCTAAGAGGCAATCAGCCCCAGCATTTT. This translates into CASNGGLRGNQPQHF.

This clonotype was detected many times. The J gene is TRBJ1-5, the V gene TRBV7-8; unclear D gene. The CDR3 is 15 amino acids. V was pared by 4 bases and J by 3 bases, with 13 bases between. CDR1 is SGHVS and CDR2 is FQNEAQ in the germline V gene. This CDR3 reads CASSSVGGNNQPQHF. The CDR3, as DNA: TGTGCCAGCAGCTCTGTCGGCGGGAACAATCAGCCCCAGCATTTT.

V gene TRBV18 combines with J gene TRBJ2-7, with 7 bases matching TRBD2. V shed 5 bases, J shed 7 bases, and the junction held 8 bases outside the gene matches. Germline assignment: CDR1 KGHSH and CDR2 LQKENI. CDR3 length: 13 residues. DNA of the CDR3: TGTGCCAGCTCAGCGGCGGGAGTCGAGGAGCAGTACTTC. Translating gives CASSAAGVEEQYF.

There are many counts of this clonotype. The chain carries TRBV30 and TRBJ2-2; D not resolved. From germline, CDR1 is GTSNPN and CDR2 SVGIG (reference sequence). The CDR3 covers 14 residues. V shed 4 bases and J shed 2 bases, with 11 bases lying between them. The CDR3 DNA is TGTGCCTGGACCATCGGGCCCAACACCGGGGAGCTGTTTTTT. It is translated as CAWTIGPNTGELFF. The whole variable domain, filled in from reference TRBV30 and TRBJ2-2, reads SQTIHQWPATLVQPVGSPLSLECTVEGTSNPNLYWYRQAAGRGLQLLFYSVGIGQISSEVPQNLSASRPQDRQFILSSKKLLLSDSGFYLCAWTIGPNTGELFFGEGSRLTVL.

This clonotype was seen ten or more times. The chain couples TRBV24-1 to TRBJ2-1, with 7 bases aligning to TRBD2. This CDR3 region has 13 residues. In germline, CDR1 is KGHDR, CDR2 SFDVKD. V shed 11 bases and J 6 bases; nucleotides not matched to a gene: 9. As DNA, the CDR3 is TGTGCCAGTGAACCCGGGACTACCAATGAGCAGTTCTTC. It codes for CASEPGTTNEQFF.

The CDR3 sequence is CASSLVGANYGYTF. CDR3 DNA: TGTGCCAGCAGCTTGGTAGGGGCTAACTATGGCTACACCTTC. V and J are TRBV5-6 and TRBJ1-2, with a weak D call TRBD1 (5 bases). The CDR3 spans 14 residues. V was clipped by 0 bases and J by 0 bases, with 6 bases between them. CDR1 SGHDT and CDR2 YYEEEE come from the germline V gene.

The gene calls are TRBV6-1 and TRBJ2-7, with 12 bases that match TRBD2. V trimming: 8 bases; J trimming: 7 bases; junction bases outside the gene matches: 21. CDR1 and CDR2 (germline): MNHNS, SASEGT. CDR3 length: 18 residues. The CDR3 sequence is CASSEGGLAGGRSQEQYF. The CDR3, as DNA: TGTGCCAGCTCTGAGGGGGGGCTAGCGGGAGGGCGGTCGCAGGAGCAGTACTTC.